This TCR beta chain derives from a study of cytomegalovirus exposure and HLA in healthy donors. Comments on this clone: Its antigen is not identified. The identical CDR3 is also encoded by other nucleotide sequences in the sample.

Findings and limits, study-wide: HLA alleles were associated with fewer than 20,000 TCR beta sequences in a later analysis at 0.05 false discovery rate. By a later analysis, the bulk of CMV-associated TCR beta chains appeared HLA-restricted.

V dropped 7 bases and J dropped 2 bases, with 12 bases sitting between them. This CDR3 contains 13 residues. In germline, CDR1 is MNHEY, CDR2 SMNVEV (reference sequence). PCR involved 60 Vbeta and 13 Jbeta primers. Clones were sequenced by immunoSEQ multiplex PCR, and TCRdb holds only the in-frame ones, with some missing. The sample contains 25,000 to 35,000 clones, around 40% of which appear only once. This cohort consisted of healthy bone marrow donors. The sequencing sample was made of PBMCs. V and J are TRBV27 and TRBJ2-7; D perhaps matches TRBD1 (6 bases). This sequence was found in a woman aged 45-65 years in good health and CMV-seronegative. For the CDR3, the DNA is TGTGCCAGCACGAGGGGACAAACCTACGAGCAGTACTTC. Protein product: CASTRGQTYEQYF.